What follows are 10 T cell receptor beta chains derived from one specimen sequenced in a study of shared T cell receptors in the human thymus. Measured with immunoSEQ multiplex PCR; TCRdb has only the in-frame clones, and not every one. Of approximately 400,000 clones listed, about 95% are singletons. Sequenced: thymocytes. The receptor source for this set is a human donor.

This chain links TRBV4-1 with TRBJ2-3; 14 bases are a match to TRBD2. Germline-derived CDR1 and CDR2 are MGHRA and YSYEKL. V gave up 4 bases and J gave up 4 bases; unmatched junction bases: 7. The CDR3 is 17 amino acids. CDR3 residues: CASSPRLAGGRSDTQYF. For the CDR3, the DNA is TGCGCCAGCAGCCCCCGACTAGCGGGAGGGCGTTCAGATACGCAGTATTTT.

This clone is a singleton in its sample. The rearrangement joins TRBV7-2 to TRBJ1-2; D unclear. V shed 4 bases and J shed 8 bases, with 8 bases lying between them. Germline V gene data show CDR1 as SGHTA and CDR2 as FQGNSA. This CDR3 comprises 11 residues. CDR3 amino acids: CASSWQHGYTF. CDR3 in DNA: TGTGCCAGCAGCTGGCAGCACGGCTACACCTTC.

The gene calls are TRBV19 and TRBJ1-5; D is uncertain. CDR3 length: 15 residues. With 10 bases removed from V and 5 bases from J, the gap between germline ends came to 21 bases. Germline-derived CDR1 and CDR2 are LNHDA and SQIVND (reference sequence). CDR3 DNA sequence: TGTGCCACCCAGGACTGCACCCTAGGCGATCAGCCCCAGCATTTT. Amino acid sequence: CATQDCTLGDQPQHF.

The J gene is TRBJ1-5, the V gene TRBV6-1; D remains ambiguous. In germline, CDR1 is MNHNS, CDR2 SASEGT. The CDR3 runs 14 residues. Trimming took off 2 bases at V and 0 bases at J, with 5 bases between the two ends. The CDR3 protein is CASSELRSNQPQHF. The CDR3 bases are TGTGCCAGCAGTGAACTGCGTAGCAATCAGCCCCAGCATTTT.

Only one count was recorded for this clone. The CDR3 sequence: CASSIRTSAEQYF. DNA of the CDR3: TGTGCCAGCAGTATCCGGACTAGCGCCGAGCAGTACTTC. The chain recombines TRBV28 with TRBJ2-7; 9 nucleotides line up with TRBD2. This CDR3 contains 13 residues. CDR1 MDHEN and CDR2 SYDVKM come from the germline V gene. With V trimmed by 5 bases and J by 6 bases, 5 bases remained unmatched.

The chain has TRBV5-6 and TRBJ1-2; no definite D call. V was cut by 4 bases and J by 4 bases, with 8 bases left in between. Germline CDR1 and CDR2: SGHDT and YYEEEE. The CDR3 sequence is 12 residues long. CDR3 bases: TGTGCCAGCAGCCTCTTGGGCTATGGCTACACCTTC. Amino acids: CASSLLGYGYTF.

The chain carries TRBV5-1 and TRBJ2-1; tentative D call: TRBD1 (5 bases). V was clipped by 0 bases and J by 1 base, with 11 bases between them. Germline assignment: CDR1 SGHRS and CDR2 YFSETQ. There are 16 residues in the CDR3. In DNA, the CDR3 is TGCGCCAGCAGCTTGGGCCGCAGGGCGTCCTACAATGAGCAGTTCTTC. This gives the protein CASSLGRRASYNEQFF.

This clone was detected once. The CDR3 DNA sequence: TGTGCCAGCGTCCTAGCGGGAGAACGGTACGAGCAGTACTTC. Translating gives CASVLAGERYEQYF. This chain connects TRBV6-4 to TRBJ2-7; 10 nucleotides line up with TRBD2. CDR1 is MRHNA and CDR2 is SNTAGT in the germline V gene. V was clipped by 8 bases and J by 4 bases; unmatched bases: 8. This CDR3 contains 14 residues.

The CDR3 nucleotides read TGTGCCAGCAGCACCCCAGGACTCAGGGTTCCCTATGGCTACACCTTC. Its translation is CASSTPGLRVPYGYTF. The genes are TRBV7-4 and TRBJ1-2; TRBD1 might be the D (5 bases). CDR3 length: 16 residues. The germline V gene has CDR1 SGHVT and CDR2 SQSDAQ. V gave up 5 bases and J gave up 4 bases, with 20 bases separating them.

V gene TRBV19 combines with J gene TRBJ1-2, with D tentatively TRBD1 (5 bases). V lost 7 bases, J lost 4 bases, and 22 bases lay in between. The CDR3 has 16 residues. Germline CDR1 LNHDA, CDR2 SQIVND (reference sequence). CDR3 sequence: CASNRAGEHGAYGYTF. CDR3 coding DNA: TGTGCCAGTAACAGAGCCGGGGAGCACGGGGCCTATGGCTACACCTTC.